This entry lists 29 T cell receptor beta chains sequenced from one sample in a study of T cell responses to AZD1222 COVID-19 vaccine. Here immunoSEQ multiplex PCR was the method, and the copy in TCRdb shows in-frame clones only, minus some. The table has about 150,000 clones, under 95% seen once. The sample was peripheral blood, taken 28 days after the second AZD1222 dose. Receptors originate from an adult who received the AZD1222 COVID-19 vaccine.

V and J are TRBV6-5 and TRBJ1-6, with D unclear. V gave up 4 bases and J gave up 7 bases, with 11 bases separating them. Germline CDR1 is MNHEY and CDR2 is SVGAGI. The CDR3 consists of 14 residues. CDR3 protein: CASSWEQPNSPLHF. Here the CDR3 DNA reads TGTGCCAGCAGTTGGGAACAGCCCAATTCACCCCTCCACTTT.

V and J are TRBV5-4 and TRBJ2-5; D tentatively reads TRBD1 or TRBD2 (5 bases each). The germline V gene encodes CDR1 SGHNT and CDR2 YYREEE (reference sequence). The CDR3 is 16 residues long. Trimming took 3 bases from V and 5 from J, leaving 20 bases between them. In DNA, the CDR3 is TGTGCCAGCAGCTCTCAAGAGGGTGGCAGGGCGGAGACCCAGTACTTC. Protein sequence: CASSSQEGGRAETQYF. The entire variable domain, with the rest obtained from reference TRBV5-4 and TRBJ2-5, is as follows: ETGVTQSPTHLIKTRGQQVTLRCSSQSGHNTVSWYQQALGQGPQFIFQYYREEENGRGNFPPRFSGLQFPNYSSELNVNALELDDSALYLCASSSQEGGRAETQYFGPGTRLLVL.

The V call is TRBV2, the J call TRBJ2-2, with a possible D match to TRBD2 (6 bases). CDR1 is SNHLY, CDR2 FYNNEI, per germline. Trimming removed 11 bases at V and 4 bases at J, with 20 bases between. The CDR3 has 15 amino acids. CDR3 protein: CADSPSAGTTGELFF. The CDR3 DNA sequence: TGTGCCGACAGTCCCAGCGCGGGGACCACCGGGGAGCTGTTTTTT.

V usage is TRBV7-8 and J usage is TRBJ1-1; D gene uncertain. The ends were cut back, 0 bases at V and 1 base at J, with 15 bases in the middle. Germline V gives CDR1 SGHVS, CDR2 FQNEAQ. The CDR3 is made up of 17 amino acids. The CDR3 reads CASSLAFSGQKNTEAFF. CDR3 DNA sequence: TGTGCCAGCAGCTTAGCGTTTTCCGGGCAGAAGAACACTGAAGCTTTCTTT.

The chain is built from TRBV27 and TRBJ1-1; tentatively, D is TRBD1 (5 bases). The CDR3 is made up of 15 amino acids. Germline V gives CDR1 MNHEY, CDR2 SMNVEV (reference sequence). Trimming shortened V by 6 bases and J by 0 bases, and 14 bases separated the two germline ends. The CDR3 loop reads CASSLGGGLNTEAFF. The CDR3 DNA follows: TGTGCCAGCAGCCTGGGTGGGGGGTTGAACACTGAAGCTTTCTTT.

The chain joins TRBV10-1 to TRBJ1-1; D is possibly TRBD1 (5 bases). This CDR3 has 14 residues. Germline V gives CDR1 WNHNN, CDR2 SYGVQD (reference sequence). V shed 4 bases and J shed 1 base, with 10 bases lying between them. The CDR3 DNA follows: TGCGCCAGCAGTGGGGGGACGGAGAACACTGAAGCTTTCTTT. Protein sequence: CASSGGTENTEAFF.

J is TRBJ1-1 and V is TRBV9; no clear D. V was shortened by 6 bases and J by 1 base, with 13 bases between the two germline ends. Germline CDR1 is SGDLS and CDR2 is YYNGEE. This CDR3 region has 14 residues. DNA of the CDR3: TGTGCCAGCAAACCGACGATGGGGAACACTGAAGCTTTCTTT. Its translation: CASKPTMGNTEAFF.

The rearrangement uses TRBV7-3 and TRBJ1-1; D gene ambiguous. This CDR3 comprises 15 residues. V was clipped by 2 bases and J by 4 bases, with 14 bases between them. CDR1 and CDR2 (germline): SGHTA, FQGTGA. The DNA of the CDR3 is TGTGCCAGCAGCTTAGTTGCCAGTCTGGGCACTGAAGCTTTCTTT. Residues: CASSLVASLGTEAFF.

The CDR3 region has the DNA TGTGCCAGCAGCTTCCTCGGGACTAGCAGCGAGCAGTACTTC. This codes for CASSFLGTSSEQYF. V and J are TRBV7-9 and TRBJ2-7; TRBD2 matches 9 bases. The CDR3 totals 14 residues. V shed 3 bases and J 6 bases; nucleotides not matched to a gene: 6. Germline CDR1 and CDR2: SEHNR and FQNEAQ (reference sequence).

The chain is built from TRBV19 and TRBJ2-7, with 10 bases fitting TRBD2. Germline assignment: CDR1 LNHDA and CDR2 SQIVND (reference sequence). With 4 bases clipped from V and 4 bases from J, the junction kept 7 bases outside the gene matches. This CDR3 contains 15 residues. The DNA of the CDR3 is TGTGCCAGTAGTACCCAAGCGGGGGGGCGGTACGAGCAGTACTTC. This gives the protein CASSTQAGGRYEQYF.

The chain employs TRBV5-6 and TRBJ2-7; a weak D match, TRBD2 (7 bases). The CDR3 totals 14 residues. V lost 3 bases, J lost 4 bases, and 14 bases lay in between. The germline V gene has CDR1 SGHDT and CDR2 YYEEEE. Here the CDR3 reads CASSWNGGRYEQYF. CDR3 in DNA: TGTGCCAGCAGCTGGAACGGGGGGCGTTACGAGCAGTACTTC.

The V call is TRBV5-1, the J call TRBJ1-1; a weak D match, TRBD1 (6 bases). Trimming cost V 0 bases and J 3 bases, with 6 bases left between them. This CDR3 has 13 residues. From germline, CDR1 is SGHRS and CDR2 YFSETQ. Here the CDR3 reads CASSLGQDTEAFF. Written as DNA, the CDR3 is TGCGCCAGCAGCTTGGGACAGGACACTGAAGCTTTCTTT.

The CDR3 here is CASSQGSTGELFF. The CDR3 DNA reads as TGTGCCAGCAGCCAAGGAAGCACCGGGGAGCTGTTTTTT. The V and J genes are TRBV3-1 (or the pseudogene TRBV3-2) and TRBJ2-2; no clear D. This CDR3 has 13 amino acids. V lost 1 base to trimming and J lost 4 bases, with 4 bases between them. CDR1 is LGHDT, CDR2 YNNKEL, per germline (reference sequence).

The rearrangement joins TRBV18 to TRBJ2-2; no reliable D call. CDR3 length: 15 residues. The germline V gene encodes CDR1 KGHSH and CDR2 LQKENI. Trimming removed 5 bases at V and 4 bases at J, with 14 bases between. The CDR3: CASSAGRVATGELFF. The CDR3 bases are TGTGCCAGCTCAGCCGGCCGAGTGGCCACCGGGGAGCTGTTTTTT.

The gene calls are TRBV7-8 and TRBJ1-6, with D perhaps matching TRBD1 (6 bases). This CDR3 is built from 18 residues. Deletions cut 7 bases from V and 1 base from J, with 20 bases between. The germline V gene has CDR1 SGHVS and CDR2 FQNEAQ. As DNA, the CDR3 is TGTGCCAGCACGATTAGGGGGTGGAGTCCTTCCTATAATTCACCCCTCCACTTT. Protein sequence: CASTIRGWSPSYNSPLHF.

This clone has only a few counts. This sequence joins TRBV12-3 or TRBV12-4 and TRBJ1-2; TRBD1 is a possible D gene (6 bases). V gave up 6 bases and J gave up 5 bases, with 10 bases separating them. The CDR3 contains 12 residues. The CDR3 reads CASRKGGYGYTF. The CDR3 nucleotides read TGTGCCAGCAGAAAAGGGGGTTATGGCTACACCTTC.

The V and J genes are TRBV5-1 and TRBJ1-1; TRBD1 matches 8 bases. The CDR3 extends over 14 amino acids. J was trimmed by 3 bases and V by 0 bases; bases with no gene match: 1. The germline V gene has CDR1 SGHRS and CDR2 YFSETQ. The CDR3 DNA reads TGCGCCAGCAGCTTGGCCAGGGGGCACACTGAAGCTTTCTTT. The encoded protein is CASSLARGHTEAFF. Filled out from reference TRBV5-1 and TRBJ1-1, the complete variable domain reads KAGVTQTPRYLIKTRGQQVTLSCSPISGHRSVSWYQQTPGQGLQFLFEYFSETQRNKGNFPGRFSGRQFSNSRSEMNVSTLELGDSALYLCASSLARGHTEAFFGQGTRLTVV.

The genes are TRBV12-5 and TRBJ2-3; D may match TRBD1 or TRBD2 (5 bases each). Trimming pared 8 bases from V and 4 bases from J, leaving 13 bases between. The CDR3 extends over 13 amino acids. Germline V gene lookup returns CDR1 LGHNT and CDR2 FRNRAP. The CDR3 region is CASQIWGSDTQYF. The CDR3 region has the DNA TGTGCTAGTCAAATTTGGGGGTCAGATACGCAGTATTTT.

The genes are TRBV5-1 and TRBJ2-5, with TRBD1 matching 9 bases. Germline values: CDR1 SGHRS, CDR2 YFSETQ. This CDR3 is 14 amino acids long. After removal of 4 bases from V and 2 bases from J, the junction contained 3 bases not matched to a gene. This chain's CDR3 is CASSEQGAQETQYF. The DNA for the CDR3 is TGCGCCAGCAGCGAACAGGGGGCACAAGAGACCCAGTACTTC.

V usage is TRBV7-3 and J usage is TRBJ2-2; 11 nucleotides align to TRBD2. CDR1 SGHTA and CDR2 FQGTGA come from the germline V gene. The CDR3 consists of 16 residues. J was trimmed by 6 bases and V by 5 bases; bases with no gene match: 8. The CDR3 is CASSVSGRASAGELFF. CDR3 coding DNA: TGTGCCAGCAGCGTTAGCGGGAGGGCCTCTGCCGGGGAGCTGTTTTTT.

V and J are TRBV2 and TRBJ2-1; 11 nucleotides align to TRBD2. This CDR3 has 15 residues. V was clipped by 7 bases and J by 7 bases; unmatched bases: 9. Looked up from germline, CDR1 is SNHLY and CDR2 is FYNNEI. CDR3 sequence (DNA): TGTGCCAGCAATAAACTAGCGGGGGCCCTAAATGAGCAGTTCTTC. It codes for CASNKLAGALNEQFF.

The J gene is TRBJ1-2, the V gene TRBV11-2; D possibly corresponds to TRBD1 (6 bases). The CDR3 runs to 14 residues. V dropped 10 bases and J dropped 5 bases, with 20 bases sitting between them. In germline, CDR1 is SGHAT, CDR2 FQNNGV. The CDR3 loop reads CATVRQGKKYGYTF. The CDR3, as DNA: TGTGCCACAGTCCGGCAGGGGAAGAAGTATGGCTACACCTTC.

In regard to this clone: Other DNA sequences of this sample code for an identical CDR3. This chain links TRBV5-4 with TRBJ2-6; D remains unclear. In germline, CDR1 is SGHNT, CDR2 YYREEE (reference sequence). The V gene lost 0 bases and the J gene lost 0 bases, with 4 bases spanning the gap. This CDR3 contains 15 residues. This CDR3 reads CASSLEISGANVLTF. In nucleotides, the CDR3 is TGTGCCAGCAGCTTGGAGATCTCTGGGGCCAACGTCCTGACTTTC.

The rearrangement links TRBV5-4 to TRBJ1-4, with TRBD1 as a possible D gene (5 bases). The germline V and J ends were trimmed by 4 bases and 8 bases, with 21 bases remaining between them. The germline V gene has CDR1 SGHNT and CDR2 YYREEE (reference sequence). The CDR3 runs 16 residues. Here the CDR3 reads CASSPGTGLNGEKLFF. The CDR3 DNA follows: TGTGCCAGCAGCCCCGGGACTGGATTGAATGGCGAAAAACTGTTTTTT.

The chain links TRBV30 to TRBJ1-2; weak D call: TRBD1 (5 bases). V dropped 2 bases and J dropped 4 bases, with 14 bases sitting between them. The CDR3 contains 14 residues. CDR1 and CDR2 (germline): GTSNPN, SVGIG (reference sequence). As DNA, the CDR3 is TGTGCCTGGAGTCCCCAGGGACGGCCCTATGGCTACACCTTC. Protein: CAWSPQGRPYGYTF. Complete variable domain (other parts from reference TRBV30 and TRBJ1-2): SQTIHQWPATLVQPVGSPLSLECTVEGTSNPNLYWYRQAAGRGLQLLFYSVGIGQISSEVPQNLSASRPQDRQFILSSKKLLLSDSGFYLCAWSPQGRPYGYTFGSGTRLTVV.

The chain carries TRBV15 and TRBJ1-1; 7 bases map to TRBD1. This CDR3 spans 17 amino acids. Germline-derived CDR1 and CDR2 are LNHNV and YYDKDF (reference sequence). The trim removed 0 bases at V and 2 bases at J, leaving 9 bases unmatched. The CDR3 protein is CATSRDRDDRVNTEAFF. DNA for the CDR3: TGTGCCACCAGCAGAGATAGGGACGACAGGGTCAACACTGAAGCTTTCTTT.

The chain combines TRBV12-5 with TRBJ1-1, with 8 bases that match TRBD1. The J segment lost 5 bases and the V segment lost 6 bases, leaving 5 bases of the junction unmatched. CDR1 and CDR2 (germline): LGHNT, FRNRAP. The CDR3 is 13 residues long. The CDR3 loop reads CASGFTGGTEAFF. CDR3 nucleotide sequence: TGTGCTAGTGGCTTCACAGGGGGGACTGAAGCTTTCTTT.

Note on this clone: This sample includes further DNA sequences coding for the same CDR3. The V call is TRBV5-1, the J call TRBJ1-1; D call uncertain. V was trimmed by 0 bases and J by 1 base, leaving 7 bases between them. Germline assignment: CDR1 SGHRS and CDR2 YFSETQ. This CDR3 comprises 14 residues. The CDR3 sequence: CASSLDPGNTEAFF. The CDR3 nucleotides are TGCGCCAGCAGCTTGGACCCGGGGAACACTGAAGCTTTCTTT.

This clone was counted a few times. This chain uses TRBV7-9 with TRBJ1-1; a possible D gene is TRBD1 (6 bases). Germline V lookup: CDR1 SEHNR, CDR2 FQNEAQ (reference sequence). The CDR3 has 12 residues. Trimming took off 4 bases at V and 10 bases at J, with 13 bases between the two ends. In DNA form, the CDR3 reads TGTGCCAGCAGCTACGGACAGCCCGGAGCTTTCTTT. Protein sequence: CASSYGQPGAFF.